Listed below are T cell receptor beta chains from one sample, sequenced in a study of beta chain features in type 1 diabetes. Libraries were prepared by immunoSEQ multiplex PCR; TCRdb keeps only in-frame clonotypes and omits some of them. This sample has about 900,000 clones, with roughly a sixth found just once. The sample taken for sequencing was naive CD4+ T cells from blood. Source of these receptors: a woman between 18 and 29 years old in good health. Each CDR3 is given with its conserved first and last residue. Each record gives: clone size, V gene, D gene, J gene, CDR3 protein, CDR3 DNA. A D gene is named only where the DNA matches it firmly. Size tells how often a clone was seen (once, few, many) or the class of an expanded clone, and some rows leave it out.

few	TRBV28	-	TRBJ2-7	CASSLPYEQYF	TGTGCCAGCAGTTTACCTTACGAGCAGTACTTC
few	TRBV19	-	TRBJ2-2	CASSLYTGELFF	TGTGCCAGTAGTCTGTACACCGGGGAGCTGTTTTTT
-	TRBV7-2	TRBD1	TRBJ1-2	CASSLFTGDYGYTF	TGTGCCAGCAGCTTATTCACAGGGGATTATGGCTACACCTTC
few	TRBV11-2	-	TRBJ2-7	CASSFSLDSSYEQYF	TGTGCCAGCAGCTTCAGCCTGGACAGTTCCTACGAGCAGTACTTC
few	TRBV18	TRBD2	TRBJ2-2	CASSPLAGNTGELFF	TGTGCCAGCTCACCACTAGCGGGGAACACCGGGGAGCTGTTTTTT
-	TRBV5-1	TRBD2	TRBJ2-5	CASSWGSSGIETQYF	TGCGCCAGCAGCTGGGGATCTAGCGGGATTGAGACCCAGTACTTC
-	TRBV28	TRBD2	TRBJ2-6	CASSAGAWANVLTF	TGTGCCAGCAGTGCGGGAGCCTGGGCCAACGTCCTGACTTTC
-	TRBV5-6	TRBD2	TRBJ2-1	CASSARLGLAENNEQFF	TGTGCCAGCAGCGCCCGCCTGGGACTAGCGGAAAACAATGAGCAGTTCTTC
few	TRBV9	-	TRBJ2-6	CASSVGQPSSGANVLTF	TGTGCCAGCAGCGTAGGGCAGCCTAGCTCTGGGGCCAACGTCCTGACTTTC
-	TRBV7-2	-	TRBJ2-1	CASSSQGGTNEQFF	TGTGCCAGCAGCTCCCAAGGAGGGACCAATGAGCAGTTCTTC
-	TRBV7-2	TRBD1	TRBJ2-5	CASSTPGTAQETQYF	TGTGCCAGCAGCACCCCCGGGACAGCTCAAGAGACCCAGTACTTC
few	TRBV5-4	TRBD2	TRBJ2-2	CASSSGLAGGTGELFF	TGTGCCAGCAGCTCTGGACTAGCGGGAGGCACCGGGGAGCTGTTTTTT
-	TRBV7-8	-	TRBJ2-2	CASSLQGKGTGELFF	TGTGCCAGCAGCCTCCAGGGGAAGGGGACCGGGGAGCTGTTTTTT
few	TRBV7-9	TRBD1	TRBJ2-5	CASSLGRQGAYILETQYF	TGTGCCAGCAGCTTAGGCAGACAGGGGGCCTATATATTGGAGACCCAGTACTTC
-	TRBV6-1	-	TRBJ1-2	CASSESHRNYGYTF	TGTGCCAGCAGTGAAAGTCACAGGAACTATGGCTACACCTTC
-	TRBV6-6	TRBD1	TRBJ2-7	CASSNDRGAYEQYF	TGTGCCAGCAGTAACGACAGGGGGGCCTACGAGCAGTACTTC
once	TRBV2	-	TRBJ2-5	CASSVEGLRGRETQYF	TGTGCCAGCAGTGTGGAAGGCTTGAGGGGCAGAGAGACCCAGTACTTC
few	TRBV6-5	TRBD2	TRBJ2-1	CASSYSSGGPNNEQFF	TGTGCCAGCAGTTACTCGTCGGGAGGGCCAAACAATGAGCAGTTCTTC
-	TRBV6-5	TRBD2	TRBJ2-2	CASSYTGLVTGELFF	TGTGCCAGCAGTTACACGGGACTAGTGACCGGGGAGCTGTTTTTT